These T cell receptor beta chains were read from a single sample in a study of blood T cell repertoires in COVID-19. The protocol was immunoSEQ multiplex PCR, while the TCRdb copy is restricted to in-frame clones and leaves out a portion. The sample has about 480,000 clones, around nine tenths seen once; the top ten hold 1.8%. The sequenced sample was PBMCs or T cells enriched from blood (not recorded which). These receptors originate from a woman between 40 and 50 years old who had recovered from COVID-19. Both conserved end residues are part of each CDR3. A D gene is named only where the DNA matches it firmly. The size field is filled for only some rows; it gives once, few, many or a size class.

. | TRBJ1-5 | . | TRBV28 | TGTGCCAGCATTGGCCGGGATCAGCCCCAGCATTTT | CASIGRDQPQHF
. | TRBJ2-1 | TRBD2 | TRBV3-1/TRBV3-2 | TGTGCCAGCAGCCAAGGGCCGGGACTAGCGGCCAACAATGAGCAGTTCTTC | CASSQGPGLAANNEQFF
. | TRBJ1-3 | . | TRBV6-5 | TGTGCCAGCAGTTACTCGTCCATCTCTGGAAACACCATATATTTT | CASSYSSISGNTIYF
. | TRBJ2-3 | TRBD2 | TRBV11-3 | TGTGCCACGGGACTAGCGGGGACAGATACGCAGTATTTT | CATGLAGTDTQYF
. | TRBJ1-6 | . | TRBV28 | TGTGCCAATCGCGCGGGTCCCTATAATTCACCCCTCCACTTT | CANRAGPYNSPLHF
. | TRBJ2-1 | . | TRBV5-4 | TGTGCCAGCAGCTTGCGGCAGGGGTTCTCCAATGAGCAGTTCTTC | CASSLRQGFSNEQFF
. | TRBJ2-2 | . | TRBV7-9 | TGTGCCAGCAGCTTAGGGGGCGGTGTAACCGGGGAGCTGTTTTTT | CASSLGGGVTGELFF
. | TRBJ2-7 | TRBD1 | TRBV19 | TGTGCCAGTAATTTTCGGGACAGGGCCTACGAGCAGTACTTC | CASNFRDRAYEQYF
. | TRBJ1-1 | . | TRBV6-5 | TGTGCCAGCAGTTACACTGCGGAGAGCACTGAAGCTTTCTTT | CASSYTAESTEAFF
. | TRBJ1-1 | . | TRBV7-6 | TGTGCCAGCAGCTTATTAGGTTTTGGGGAGGTAGGCACTGAAGCTTTCTTT | CASSLLGFGEVGTEAFF
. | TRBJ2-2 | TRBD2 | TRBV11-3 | TGTGCCAGCAGCTCTAGCGGGACGAACACCGGGGAGCTGTTTTTT | CASSSSGTNTGELFF
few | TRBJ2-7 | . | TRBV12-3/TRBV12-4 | TGTGCCAGCAGTGCGGGGTCCTACTACGAGCAGTACTTC | CASSAGSYYEQYF
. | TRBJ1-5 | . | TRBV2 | TGTGCCAGCTCAATGGGGCGACGGATTCATCAGCCCCAGCATTTT | CASSMGRRIHQPQHF
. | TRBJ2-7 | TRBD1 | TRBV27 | TGTGCCAGCACTTACTACCCGGGACAGGGGTCCCACGAGCAGTACTTC | CASTYYPGQGSHEQYF
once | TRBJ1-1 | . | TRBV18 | TGTGCCAGCTCACCACCTCGAGGGGGACAGAACACTGAAGCTTTCTTT | CASSPPRGGQNTEAFF
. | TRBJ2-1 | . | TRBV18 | TGTGCCAGCTCACCTTCGGCAGGGGCCTTGGTCTACAATGAGCAGTTCTTC | CASSPSAGALVYNEQFF
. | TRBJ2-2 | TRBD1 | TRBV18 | TGTGCCAGCTCACGGTCCGGGACAGGGTATACCGGGGAGCTGTTTTTT | CASSRSGTGYTGELFF
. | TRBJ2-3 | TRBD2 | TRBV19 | TGTGCCACCGCTACTAGCGGCAGCACAGATACGCAGTATTTT | CATATSGSTDTQYF
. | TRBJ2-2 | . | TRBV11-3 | TGTGCCAGCAGCTTAGATCTCAACACCGGGGAGCTGTTTTTT | CASSLDLNTGELFF
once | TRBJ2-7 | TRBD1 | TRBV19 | TGTGCCAGTAGTCCGCTTGCGGGACAGGGCTACGAGCAGTACTTC | CASSPLAGQGYEQYF
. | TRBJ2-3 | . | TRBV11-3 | TGTGCCAGCAGCTTAATGGAGGGCACAGATACGCAGTATTTT | CASSLMEGTDTQYF
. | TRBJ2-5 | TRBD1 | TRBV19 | TGTGCCAGTAGTACACGGGACAGGCAAACTAAAGAGACCCAGTACTTC | CASSTRDRQTKETQYF
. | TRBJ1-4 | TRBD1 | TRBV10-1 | TGCGCCAGCAGATCGTCCCGGGACAGGGGGCGGACGACTAATGAAAAACTGTTTTTT | CASRSSRDRGRTTNEKLFF
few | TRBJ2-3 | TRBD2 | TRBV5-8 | TGTGCCAGCAGCTTGATGGGGGGGGACCTCTCCCAAGATACGCAGTATTTT | CASSLMGGDLSQDTQYF
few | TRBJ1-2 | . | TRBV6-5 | TGTGCCAGCAGTTACCTAGACAGTCCGTATGGCTACACCTTC | CASSYLDSPYGYTF
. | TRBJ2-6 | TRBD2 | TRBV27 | TGTGCCAGCAGTTTCAAGGGGACTAGCGGGTACTCCGGGGCCAACGTCCTGACTTTC | CASSFKGTSGYSGANVLTF
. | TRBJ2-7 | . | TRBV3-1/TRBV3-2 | TGTGCCAGCAGCCAAGGTCAGACTCTTAGCTCCTACGAGCAGTACTTC | CASSQGQTLSSYEQYF
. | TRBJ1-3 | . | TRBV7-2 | TGTGCCAGCAGCTTGGACAGCCGAAACACCATATATTTT | CASSLDSRNTIYF
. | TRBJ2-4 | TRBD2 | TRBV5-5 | TGTGCCAGCAGCTTGGAAGATAGCGGGAGCTATTTTGCCAAAAACATTCAGTACTTC | CASSLEDSGSYFAKNIQYF
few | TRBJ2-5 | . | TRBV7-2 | TGTGCCAGCAGCTTAAGTAGAAACCAAGAGACCCAGTACTTC | CASSLSRNQETQYF
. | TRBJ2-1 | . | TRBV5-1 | TGCGCCAGCAGCTCTCAGGGGACAAACAATGAGCAGTTCTTC | CASSSQGTNNEQFF
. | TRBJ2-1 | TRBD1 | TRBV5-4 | TGTGCCAGCAGCCCCCGGGACAGGGACTACAATGAGCAGTTCTTC | CASSPRDRDYNEQFF
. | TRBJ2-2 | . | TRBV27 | TGTGCCAGCAGTTTAACCAGGATCAGGAACACCGGGGAGCTGTTTTTT | CASSLTRIRNTGELFF
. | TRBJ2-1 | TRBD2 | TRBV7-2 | TGTGCCAGCAGCTTAGCGGGACTAGCGGGAGGGCCGGGGCAGTTCTTC | CASSLAGLAGGPGQFF
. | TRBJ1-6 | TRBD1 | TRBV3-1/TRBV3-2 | TGTGCCAGCAGCCAAGATCCCCATTTGCGGACAGGGGTGAGGAATTCACCCCTCCACTTT | CASSQDPHLRTGVRNSPLHF
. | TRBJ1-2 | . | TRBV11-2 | TGTGCCAGCAGCCACCGGACAGATTGGGGCTACACCTTC | CASSHRTDWGYTF
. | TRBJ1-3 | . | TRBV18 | TGTGCCAGCTCCGACAGAGGAAACACCATATATTTT | CASSDRGNTIYF
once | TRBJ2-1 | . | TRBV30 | TGTGCCTGGGGACAGTTCTCCTACAATGAGCAGTTCTTC | CAWGQFSYNEQFF
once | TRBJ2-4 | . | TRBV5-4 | TGTGCCAGCAGCGCGGATCCGTCTGCCAAAAACATTCAGTACTTC | CASSADPSAKNIQYF
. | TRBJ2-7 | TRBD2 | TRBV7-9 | TGTGCCAGCAGCCCGGGACTAGCGGGAGTATCCTACGAGCAGTACTTC | CASSPGLAGVSYEQYF
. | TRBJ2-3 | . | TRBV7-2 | TGTGCCAGCAGCTCCCCCGTACGGGCGCAGTATTTT | CASSSPVRAQYF
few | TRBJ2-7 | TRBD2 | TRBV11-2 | TGTGCCAGCAGCATCTCCCTAGCGGCCTCTCGGGTCGAGCAGTACTTC | CASSISLAASRVEQYF
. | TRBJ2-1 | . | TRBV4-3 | TGCGCCAGCAGCCAAGATTTCGGTAGCTCCTACAATGAGCAGTTCTTC | CASSQDFGSSYNEQFF
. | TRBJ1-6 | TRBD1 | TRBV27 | TGTGCCAGCAGCCCAAACGCGGGACAGATTAATTCACCCCTCCACTTT | CASSPNAGQINSPLHF
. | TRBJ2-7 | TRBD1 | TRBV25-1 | TGTGCCAGCAGTGCCTACGGACAGGGGTACGAGCAGTACTTC | CASSAYGQGYEQYF
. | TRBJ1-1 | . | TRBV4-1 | TGCGCCAGCAGCCAGCAGGTGAGGGTGAACACTGAAGCTTTCTTT | CASSQQVRVNTEAFF
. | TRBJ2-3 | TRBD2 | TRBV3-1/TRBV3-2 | TGTGCCAGCAGCCTTCGACTAGCGGGAGGGTTGTACGGGACAGATACGCAGTATTTT | CASSLRLAGGLYGTDTQYF
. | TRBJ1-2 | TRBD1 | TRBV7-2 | TGTGCCAGCAGCCCGTTGGGACAGAGCTATGGCTACACCTTC | CASSPLGQSYGYTF
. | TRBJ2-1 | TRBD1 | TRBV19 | TGTGCCAGTAGTACCCTCCGGGACAGACGAAACAATGAGCAGTTCTTC | CASSTLRDRRNNEQFF
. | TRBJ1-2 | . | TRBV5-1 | TGCGCCAGCAGCCCGATGGACACGGGAGGCGATGGCTACACCTTC | CASSPMDTGGDGYTF